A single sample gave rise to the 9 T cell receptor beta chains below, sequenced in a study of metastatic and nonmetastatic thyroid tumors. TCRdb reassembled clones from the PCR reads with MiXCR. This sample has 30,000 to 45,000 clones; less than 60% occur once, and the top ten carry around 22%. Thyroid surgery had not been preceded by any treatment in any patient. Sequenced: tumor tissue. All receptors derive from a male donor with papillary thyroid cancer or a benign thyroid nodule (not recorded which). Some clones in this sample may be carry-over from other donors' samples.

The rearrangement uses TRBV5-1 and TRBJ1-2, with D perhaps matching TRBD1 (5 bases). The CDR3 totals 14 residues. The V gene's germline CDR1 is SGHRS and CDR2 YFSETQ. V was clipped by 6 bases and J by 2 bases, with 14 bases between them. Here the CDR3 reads CASKGQDVNYGYTF. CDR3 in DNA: TGCGCCAGCAAGGGGCAGGACGTCAACTATGGCTACACCTTC.

Here the CDR3 DNA reads TGCGCCAGCAGCCTTTACAGGGGGACTGAAGCTTTCTTT. Its translation: CASSLYRGTEAFF. This chain links TRBV4-3 with TRBJ1-1; 8 nucleotides match TRBD1. The length of the CDR3 is 13 residues. Germline CDR1 reads LGHNA; CDR2 reads YSLEER. J lost 5 bases, V lost 4 bases, and 3 bases had no gene match.

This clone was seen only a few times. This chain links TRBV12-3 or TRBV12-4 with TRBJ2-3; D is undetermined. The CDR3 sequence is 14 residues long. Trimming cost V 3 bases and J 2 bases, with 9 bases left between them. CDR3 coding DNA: TGTGCCAGCAGTTTGATCCTCTCCACAGATACGCAGTATTTT. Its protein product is CASSLILSTDTQYF.

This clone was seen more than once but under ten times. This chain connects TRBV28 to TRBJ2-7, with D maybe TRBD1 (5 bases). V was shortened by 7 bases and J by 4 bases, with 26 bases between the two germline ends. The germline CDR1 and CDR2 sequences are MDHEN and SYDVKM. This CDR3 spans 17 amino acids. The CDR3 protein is CASTRLLASRKGYEQYF. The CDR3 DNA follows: TGTGCCAGCACCCGTCTTCTGGCAAGCAGGAAGGGGTACGAGCAGTACTTC.

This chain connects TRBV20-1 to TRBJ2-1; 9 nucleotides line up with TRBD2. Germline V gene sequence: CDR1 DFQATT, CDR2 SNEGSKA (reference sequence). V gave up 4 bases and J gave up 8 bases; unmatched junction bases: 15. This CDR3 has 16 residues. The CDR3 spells CSAISLIAGELDEQFF. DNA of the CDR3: TGCAGTGCTATCAGTCTCATAGCGGGAGAACTGGATGAGCAGTTCTTC.

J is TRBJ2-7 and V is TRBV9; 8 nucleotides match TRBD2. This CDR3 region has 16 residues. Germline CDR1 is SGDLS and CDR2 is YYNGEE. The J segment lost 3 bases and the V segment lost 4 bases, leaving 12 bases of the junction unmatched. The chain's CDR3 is CASSPEGGSGVYEQYF. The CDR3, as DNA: TGTGCCAGCAGCCCCGAGGGGGGTAGCGGGGTCTACGAGCAGTACTTC.

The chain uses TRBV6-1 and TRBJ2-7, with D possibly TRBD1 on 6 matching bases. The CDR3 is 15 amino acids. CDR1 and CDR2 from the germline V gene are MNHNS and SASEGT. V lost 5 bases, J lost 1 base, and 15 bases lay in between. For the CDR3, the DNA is TGTGCCAGCAGTCTATCGGGACAAGTATCCTACGAGCAGTACTTC. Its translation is CASSLSGQVSYEQYF.

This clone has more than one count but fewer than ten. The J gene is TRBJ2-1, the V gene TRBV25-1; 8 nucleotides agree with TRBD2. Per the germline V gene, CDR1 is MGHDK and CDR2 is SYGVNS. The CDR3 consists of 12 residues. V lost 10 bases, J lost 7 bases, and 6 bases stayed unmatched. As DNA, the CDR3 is TGTGCCACCTCGAGCGGGAGTAATGAGCAGTTCTTC. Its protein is CATSSGSNEQFF.

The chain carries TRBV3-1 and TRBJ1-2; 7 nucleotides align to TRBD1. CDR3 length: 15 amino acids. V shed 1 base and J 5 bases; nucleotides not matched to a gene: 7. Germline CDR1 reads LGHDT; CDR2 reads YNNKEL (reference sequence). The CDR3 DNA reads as TGTGCCAGCAGCCAAGGGGGGGCCAGGGGGTATGGCTACACCTTC. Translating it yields CASSQGGARGYGYTF.